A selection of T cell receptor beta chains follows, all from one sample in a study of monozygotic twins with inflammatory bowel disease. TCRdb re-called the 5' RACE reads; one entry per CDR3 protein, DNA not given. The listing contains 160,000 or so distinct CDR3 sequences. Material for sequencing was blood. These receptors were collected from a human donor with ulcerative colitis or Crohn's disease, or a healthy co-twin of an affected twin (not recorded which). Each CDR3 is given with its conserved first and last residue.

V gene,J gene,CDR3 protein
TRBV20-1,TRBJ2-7,CSARSEVDSSYEQYF
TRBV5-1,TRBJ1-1,CASFPEQGRSTEAFF
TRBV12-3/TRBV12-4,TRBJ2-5,CASSLNVAGPPETQYF
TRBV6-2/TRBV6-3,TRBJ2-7,CASSYGTRFETGLLYYEQYF
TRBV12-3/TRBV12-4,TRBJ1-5,CASSSDLGQPQHF
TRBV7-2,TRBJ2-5,CASSLQQGGQETQYF
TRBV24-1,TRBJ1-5,CATSVGGQPQHF
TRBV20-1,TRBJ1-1,CSARGERGADTEAFF
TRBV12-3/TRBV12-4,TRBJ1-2,CASSFPGVAYGYTF
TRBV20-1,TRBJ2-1,CSARGLAGGKSYNEQFF
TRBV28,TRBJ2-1,CASQELGQGQGNEQFF
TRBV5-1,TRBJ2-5,CASSLAQETQYF
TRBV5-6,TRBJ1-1,CASSLSRVFNINTEAFF
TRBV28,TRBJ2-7,CASTASGRGRFYEQYF
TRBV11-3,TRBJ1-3,CASSRQGTGNTIYF
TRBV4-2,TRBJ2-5,CASSQDWAPSGETQYF
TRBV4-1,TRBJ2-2,CASSPDSGGELFF
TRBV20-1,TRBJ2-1,CSAHWRVSSYNEQFF
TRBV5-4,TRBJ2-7,CASSRNYEQYF
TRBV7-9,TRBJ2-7,CASSFWWRAPYEQYF
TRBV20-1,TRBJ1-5,CSAARTGFNQPQHF
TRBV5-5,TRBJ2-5,CASSPGPETQYF
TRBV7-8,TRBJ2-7,CASSPRGPGQGGYEQYF
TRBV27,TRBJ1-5,CASSFAGGQQPQHF
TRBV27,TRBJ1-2,CASTNHREGYTF
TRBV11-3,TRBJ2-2,CASSLFSSGRPGELFF
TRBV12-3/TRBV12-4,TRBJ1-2,CASSADRGENLYGYTF
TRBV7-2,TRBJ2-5,CASSWGQQETQYF
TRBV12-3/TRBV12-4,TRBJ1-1,CASSLRQTRVF
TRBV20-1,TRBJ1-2,CSARSEGGYTF
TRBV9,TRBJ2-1,CASSVGGGGSEQFF
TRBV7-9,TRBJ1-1,CASSSAGGPLNTEAFF
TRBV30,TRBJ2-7,CAWSAGTGDYEQYF
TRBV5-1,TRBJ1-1,CASSSGPQGLNTEAFF
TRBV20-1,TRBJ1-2,CSARGQGNGYTF
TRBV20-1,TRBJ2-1,CSARAVTINEQFF
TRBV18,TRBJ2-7,CASSPSREYEQYF
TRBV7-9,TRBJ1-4,CASSSTLPGEKLFF
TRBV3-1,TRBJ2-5,CASSQSYSEETQYF
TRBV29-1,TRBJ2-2,CSVGDRTTGELFF
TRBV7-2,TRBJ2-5,CASRTGLAGGETQYF
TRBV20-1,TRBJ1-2,CSAIRDLGYGYTF
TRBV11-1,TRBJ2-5,CASSSDYLAGGSQETQYF
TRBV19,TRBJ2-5,CASTWARVHQETQYF
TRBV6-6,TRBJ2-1,CASSWDRIGEQFF
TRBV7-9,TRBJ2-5,CASSLLADQETQYF
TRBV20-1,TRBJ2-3,CSARELAGDVGTDTQYF
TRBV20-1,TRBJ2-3,CSARGVGGTDTQYF
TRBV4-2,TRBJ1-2,CASSQVGQEINYGYTF
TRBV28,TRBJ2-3,CASRAGAYTQYF
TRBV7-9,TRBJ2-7,CASGGGPDILYEQYF
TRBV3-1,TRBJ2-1,CASSQDLAGRNEQFF
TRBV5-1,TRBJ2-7,CASSLGTGMDEQYF
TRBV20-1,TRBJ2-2,CSASSPGSGELFF
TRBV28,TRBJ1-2,CASRKQGAYGFTF
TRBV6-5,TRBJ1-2,CASSPTRSGGYTF
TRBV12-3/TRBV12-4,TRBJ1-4,CASSPVGKEKLFF